Sequencing of this TCR beta chain was carried out in a study of cytomegalovirus exposure and HLA in healthy donors. PCR involved 60 Vbeta and 13 Jbeta primers. Data came from immunoSEQ multiplex PCR; TCRdb stores just in-frame clones and leaves some out. The table lists 150,000 to 200,000 clones, roughly 70% of them singletons. Deletions cut 7 bases from V and 2 bases from J, with 5 bases between. Germline CDR1 and CDR2: LNHDA and SQIVND (reference sequence). CDR3 size: 12 residues. The chain has TRBV19 and TRBJ2-2; D gene unclear. The clonotype originates from a young woman in good health and CMV-seropositive. Sequencing was carried out using PBMCs. CDR3 residues: CASTKNTGELFF. CDR3 DNA sequence: TGTGCCAGTACCAAAAACACCGGGGAGCTGTTTTTT.